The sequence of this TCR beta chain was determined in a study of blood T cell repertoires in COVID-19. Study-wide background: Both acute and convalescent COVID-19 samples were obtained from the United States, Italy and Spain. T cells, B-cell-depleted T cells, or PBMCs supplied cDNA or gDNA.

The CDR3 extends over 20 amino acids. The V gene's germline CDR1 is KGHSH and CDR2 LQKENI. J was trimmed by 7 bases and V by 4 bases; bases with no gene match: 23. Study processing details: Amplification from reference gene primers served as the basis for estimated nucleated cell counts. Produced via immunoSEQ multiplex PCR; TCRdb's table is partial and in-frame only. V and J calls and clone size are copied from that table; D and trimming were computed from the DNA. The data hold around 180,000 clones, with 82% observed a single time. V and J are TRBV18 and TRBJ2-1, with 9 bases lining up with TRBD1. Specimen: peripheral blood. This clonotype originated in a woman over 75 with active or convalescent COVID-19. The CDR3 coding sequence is TGTGCCAGCTCACACCTAATACCCGGGACAGGGAAGCGGGCCCGAAATGAGCAGTTCTTC. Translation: CASSHLIPGTGKRARNEQFF.